This TCR beta chain was sequenced for a study of shared clonotypes between healthy human individuals (dated by TCRdb to the early 2020s). About the study as a whole: The cohort included a few men and a couple of women between 18 and 49 years of age. For each donor, CD4 naive and CD4 memory were each given three plates, CD8 naive was given two plates, and CD8 memory was given one plate. Different laboratories and diverse techniques were used to prepare libraries and sequence TCR repertoires, to increase sequencing depth and limit assay-specific biases. Leukapheresis yielded between about 0.94 and 8.9 billion PBMCs per donor. The study deeply sequenced blood TCR repertoires of five healthy adults to estimate repertoire size and the extent of clonotype sharing between individuals. Broad study findings and their caveats: Rarefaction of sorted-subset datasets indicated incomplete sequencing despite the large sequencing depth. Across a few donors, roughly 5.1% of naive CD4, roughly 3.3% of naive CD8, 2% to 2.5% of memory CD4, and 0.4% of memory CD8 clonotypes were shared. Compared with non-shared clonotypes, the clonotypes found in all four sorted-subset donors had higher generation probabilities. Based on pairwise subsampling, the degree of clonotype sharing among donors was expected to be affected by sequencing depth. Because the study included a small number of donors, the genetic and exposure-history diversity represented was limited. Sampling was restricted to blood, and TCR repertoires in tissue are likely to differ from TCR repertoires in blood. Naive subsets generally had larger estimated clonotype richness than memory subsets did.

On this clone: Its antigen remains undetermined. No quality values exist for individual bases; no much larger clone is one base distant.

The germline V gene gives CDR1 as SGHRS and CDR2 as YFSETQ. V loses 3 bases at its end and J loses 3 bases; junction bases beyond the gene matches: 5. Inclusive of the bounding cysteine and phenylalanine, the CDR3 is 15 residues long. Here the CDR3 DNA is all that survives: 45 bases in frame from base 1. CD8 naive samples consisted of CD45RO-negative cells that were positively selected for CCR7, yielding a CD45RA+CCR7+ population without TemRA cells. The donors were healthy, HIV-negative adults with no recently reported acute infections or vaccinations. Every donor was a Caucasian adult residing in Nashville, Tennessee, USA. Blood was collected by leukapheresis, and PBMCs were isolated by Ficoll-Histopaque density gradient centrifugation and then cryopreserved in liquid nitrogen vapor phase. Purity and quantity of every magnetically sorted T cell population were checked by analytical flow cytometry. Each sorted fraction had its genomic DNA isolated and then quantified by UV absorbance on a Nanodrop 2000c.

Using the deep immunoSEQ assay, multiplex PCR amplified TCR CDR3 regions from genomic DNA. Genomic DNA extracted from each cell subset was distributed evenly over all wells of several immunoSEQ 96-well plates, and each plate served as one replicate. Each replicate PCR for sorted subsets received 200 ng genomic DNA, equal to roughly 33,000 T cell genomes. The purified libraries were quantified using a Qubit 3.0 fluorometer, sized with a Bioanalyzer 2100, and then quantified again using the KAPA Library Quantification kit. A separate single-read 150-cycle Illumina NextSeq 550 flow cell was used to sequence each immunoSEQ 96-well plate. The source study handled its data this way. Because the immunoSEQ output included only junctional sequences and no quality scores, the filtering could not be the same as the filtering used for full-length reads. To assign V/J genes and CDR3, sequences were annotated using PyIR, a Python wrapper for IgBLAST v1.9, with IMGT germline references. Any read was removed if the V/J assignment was weak (E-value above 1e-6), the CDR3 was missing, or the read contained stop codons, out-of-frame junctions, or ambiguous translated residues. V3J clonotypes were defined as sequences sharing an identical inferred V gene, J gene, and CDR3 amino acid sequence. Percentage overlap between repertoires was calculated by dividing the number of shared unique clonotypes by the size of the smaller repertoire. Richness of each repertoire was evaluated using RTK rarefaction, the Chao1 estimator, and Recon v2.1 estimates of unobserved clonotypes. Generation probabilities were computed with OLGA for all TCRbeta clonotypes obtained by the gDNA method from four donors. TCRdb re-hosts the immuneACCESS table, in-frame sequences only. Its copies lack some clones; in the studies checked, an unresolved V gene accounts for under half of them, and the cause for the rest is not known. V, J and clone size are taken as reported in that table, and D and trimming were inferred from the DNA itself. Counted in this sample were about 590,000 clones; just under 97% of them appeared once. Of the sample, 0.11% is held by the ten largest clones.

Sample: naive CD8+ T cells sorted from blood. The sample's cell subset or site label is to be understood as: CD45RA+CCR7+. The receptor was derived from a woman aged 30 to 39 in good health. The chain employs TRBV5-1 and TRBJ2-2; 7 bases in the junction line up with TRBD1. The CDR3: CASSSDRVYTGELFF. The bases are TGCGCCAGCAGCTCTGACAGGGTGTACACCGGGGAGCTGTTTTTT. Reference TRBV5-1 and TRBJ2-2 genes cover what lies past the CDR3, so the full variable domain is KAGVTQTPRYLIKTRGQQVTLSCSPISGHRSVSWYQQTPGQGLQFLFEYFSETQRNKGNFPGRFSGRQFSNSRSEMNVSTLELGDSALYLCASSSDRVYTGELFFGEGSRLTVL.